This TCR beta chain was observed in a study of shared clonotypes between healthy human individuals. The table came from immunoSEQ multiplex PCR; TCRdb's copy has only in-frame clones and leaves some out. The data show approximately 350,000 clones, with 90% to 97% seen just once and 0.32% held by the top ten. This CDR3 comprises 15 residues. Germline CDR1 SGHTS, CDR2 YDEGEE. V dropped 3 bases and J dropped 6; count of bases not matched to a gene: 4. The clonotype originates from a man aged 25-45 years in good health. This chain uses TRBV5-8 with TRBJ2-5, with 14 bases identical to TRBD2. Material: memory CD8+ T cells sorted from blood. The sample's subset: CD45RO+ cells pooled with CCR7-negative TemRA cells. CDR3 bases: TGTGCCAGCAGCTCCGGGACTAGCGGGAGTCAGACCCAGTACTTC. Amino acid sequence: CASSSGTSGSQTQYF.